These 9 T cell receptor beta chains were all obtained from the same sample, sequenced in a study of cytomegalovirus exposure and HLA in healthy donors. PCR used 60 Vbeta primers and 13 Jbeta primers. Clones were sequenced by immunoSEQ multiplex PCR, and TCRdb holds only the in-frame ones, with some missing. The repertoire includes approximately 180,000 clones, approximately 80% of them detected once, and 1.8% sits in the top ten. The sequenced material came from PBMCs. These receptors came from a woman aged 25 to 39 in good health and CMV-seronegative.

The rearrangement uses TRBV5-1 and TRBJ2-7; 11 bases are a match to TRBD2. Trimming removed 4 bases from V and 6 bases from J; junction bases left unmatched: 6. The CDR3 runs to 14 residues. Per the germline V gene, CDR1 is SGHRS and CDR2 is YFSETQ. In DNA form, the CDR3 reads TGCGCCAGCAGCCAAACTAGCGGGAGCAGCGAGCAGTACTTC. Encoded protein: CASSQTSGSSEQYF.

V usage is TRBV11-1 and J usage is TRBJ1-1; 7 bases line up with TRBD1. Trimming took 4 bases from V and 0 from J; bases not matched to a gene: 14. The CDR3 totals 18 residues. Germline assignment: CDR1 SGHAT and CDR2 FQDESV (reference sequence). For the CDR3, the DNA is TGTGCCAGCAGCTCGAGTATTTTCAAAGGGGGCATGAACACTGAAGCTTTCTTT. Translating it yields CASSSSIFKGGMNTEAFF. Looking up the rest from reference TRBV11-1 and TRBJ1-1 gives the full variable domain: EAEVAQSPRYKITEKSQAVAFWCDPISGHATLYWYRQILGQGPELLVQFQDESVVDDSQLPKDRFSAERLKGVDSTLKIQPAELGDSAMYLCASSSSIFKGGMNTEAFFGQGTRLTVV.

The rearrangement joins TRBV19 to TRBJ1-2, with 8 bases aligning to TRBD1. CDR1 is LNHDA and CDR2 is SQIVND in the germline V gene (reference sequence). The length of the CDR3 is 13 residues. The trim removed 10 bases at V and 3 bases at J, leaving 7 bases unmatched. CDR3 region: CATGQEEYYGYTF. The DNA for the CDR3 is TGTGCCACGGGACAGGAGGAATACTATGGCTACACCTTC.

The chain has TRBV5-4 and TRBJ1-1; TRBD1 might be the D (6 bases). V was trimmed by 3 bases and J by 4 bases, leaving 19 bases between them. The CDR3 covers 16 residues. Germline loops: CDR1 SGHNT, CDR2 YYREEE (reference sequence). CDR3 nucleotide sequence: TGTGCCAGCAGCTCGACGCGGCGGACAGTTGGCACTGAAGCTTTCTTT. This codes for CASSSTRRTVGTEAFF. Filled out from reference TRBV5-4 and TRBJ1-1, the complete variable domain reads ETGVTQSPTHLIKTRGQQVTLRCSSQSGHNTVSWYQQALGQGPQFIFQYYREEENGRGNFPPRFSGLQFPNYSSELNVNALELDDSALYLCASSSTRRTVGTEAFFGQGTRLTVV.

The chain carries TRBV6-1 and TRBJ1-1, with D possibly matching TRBD1 (5 bases). The CDR3 sequence is 15 residues long. Trimming shortened V by 1 base and J by 1 base, and 10 bases separated the two germline ends. Per the germline V gene, CDR1 is MNHNS and CDR2 is SASEGT. CDR3 bases: TGTGCCAGCAGTGAAGTGATGGGGGGGAACACTGAAGCTTTCTTT. It translates to CASSEVMGGNTEAFF.

The CDR3 nucleotides read TGTGCCAGCAGCCTAACGGGACTAGCGGATTACGAGCAGTACTTC. Translated, it gives CASSLTGLADYEQYF. The chain employs TRBV9 and TRBJ2-7, with 11 bases fitting TRBD2. The length of the CDR3 is 15 residues. Trimming at V came to 4 bases and at J to 4 bases, leaving 7 bases not matched to a gene. In germline, CDR1 is SGDLS, CDR2 YYNGEE.

This clone was detected only a few times. The CDR3 protein is CASGQGEETQYF. CDR3 nucleotide sequence: TGTGCCTCGGGACAGGGGGAAGAGACCCAGTACTTC. This sequence joins TRBV10-3 and TRBJ2-5, with 11 bases aligning to TRBD1. Germline CDR1 reads ENHRY; CDR2 reads SYGVKD. With 11 bases clipped from V and 3 bases from J, the junction kept 2 bases outside the gene matches. The length of the CDR3 is 12 residues.

This clone was detected a few times. One junction end disagrees with the germline gene, perhaps due to a read error. The CDR3 spells CASSQDLNGEWFF. For the CDR3, the DNA is TGTGCCAGCAGCCAAGATCTGAACGGTGAATGGTTCTTC. This chain joins TRBV4-1 and TRBJ2-1, with D unclear. CDR1 is MGHRA and CDR2 is YSYEKL in the germline V gene. This CDR3 comprises 13 residues.

The rearrangement joins TRBV7-6 to TRBJ1-6, with unresolved D. V was trimmed by 2 bases and J by 6 bases, leaving 8 bases between them. The CDR3 length is 14 residues. CDR1 and CDR2 from the germline V gene are SGHVS and FNYEAQ. The CDR3 nucleotides are TGTGCCAGCAGCTTATCGAGGGCTAATTCACCCCTCCACTTT. Translation gives CASSLSRANSPLHF.